What follows is one TCR beta chain and its context. It has no known antigen specificity. Per-base qualities were not stored, and no clone one base away is much larger. TCRbeta CDR3 regions were amplified from genomic DNA using the immunoSEQ Assay, a bias-controlled multiplex PCR. Turning to the authors' computational methods: The number of nucleated cells in each sample was estimated by amplification of reference gene primers within the assay. To quantify the absolute abundance of each unique TCRbeta CDR3 rearrangement, sequence reads were collapsed and filtered. Productive Simpson clonality was computed per sample as the square root of Simpson's diversity index over productive rearrangements. The clones in this table, taken by TCRdb from immuneACCESS, are in-frame only. Not every clone is retained; where verified, under half of the shortfall comes from an unresolved V gene, and the cause of the rest is unknown. From that table come the V and J calls and clone size; the DNA was used to work out D and trimming. This sample is represented by roughly 400,000 clones; around 91% of them were singletons. The top ten hold 1% to 1.3% of the sample.

Looking up the germline V gene yields CDR1 SGHAT and CDR2 FQNNGV. Trimming takes 3 bases from V and 1 base from J, and the germline ends sit 11 bases apart. The CDR3 contains 15 residues, cysteine and phenylalanine counted. The CDR3 DNA has 45 bases and is translated from base 1. This specimen comes from a study of blood T cell repertoires in COVID-19 (dated by TCRdb to about 2020). With respect to the entire study: The collaborator samples originated in the United States, Italy and Spain and spanned the acute and convalescent phases of COVID-19. A de-identified subject ID, COVID-19 status, age in years and sex were almost always included in the sample metadata. The dataset comprised deeply sampled blood TCRbeta repertoires from subjects exposed to, actively infected with, or recovered from COVID-19. Where HLA class I and class II types were available, the types were taken from metadata supplied by the sample provider, not from assay-based typing. The repertoires were released in a freely available public database intended as a resource for research on the immune response to SARS-CoV-2. Samples came from the ongoing ImmuneRACE study (first 160 participants) plus 1,254 subjects from 6 global collaborators. The material from the prospective study consisted of cDNA or gDNA derived from T cells, B-cell-depleted T cells, or PBMCs.

Results the study describes overall, beyond this receptor: The quantity of clinical and demographic metadata differed by source and by participant and was supplied without curation.

Enrolling through a virtual design, the prospective study's participants ranged in age from roughly 18 to 95 years and lived across roughly 23 United States geographic areas. In the prospective study, participants were assigned to cohorts based on the clinical history participants reported in a screening survey and a study questionnaire. ImmuneRACE Cohort 3 recovered participants were defined by two consecutive negative NP/OP PCR tests, healthcare professional clearance, or symptom resolution. In the prospective study, whole blood, serum and a nasopharyngeal or oropharyngeal swab were collected from each participant by mobile phlebotomists. Over a roughly 2-month period, participants in the prospective study had the option of providing additional blood draws and questionnaires. Before DNA extraction, prospective study blood samples were shipped either frozen or at room temperature.

This sequence uses TRBV11-2 and TRBJ2-3; no D gene call is confident. This TCR was sampled from a man aged 30-40 years who had recovered from COVID-19. Sequences were obtained from PBMCs or T cells enriched from blood (not recorded which). The CDR3 region reads CASSFLGSGTDTQYF. The DNA reads TGTGCCAGCAGCTTCCTAGGATCAGGCACAGATACGCAGTATTTT.